This T cell receptor beta chain was profiled in a study of HIV-infected patients and healthy controls. This CDR3 has 13 amino acids. The V gene's germline CDR1 is SQVTM and CDR2 ANQGSEA. Between the trimmed V and J ends, which lost 4 bases and 6 bases, there was a span of 16 bases. Overall study findings and caveats: Study cohorts differed slightly in age and sex, but this did not explain diversity differences.

This clonotype was picked up many times. Its antigen is still unknown. The repertoire came from unfractionated whole blood and reflected all unsorted peripheral T cells. Donors were HIV-infected adults who had not yet started antiretroviral therapy but were about to begin. cDNA was made from approximately 500 ng RNA using alpha and beta constant primers. Using multiplexing indices, alpha and beta chain libraries were generated apart by chain-specific third strand synthesis. TCRdb re-analysed the 5' RACE reads in MiXCR, keeping a single row per CDR3 protein. Found here are approximately 12,000 distinct CDR3 sequences, 9.3% of them singletons; the top ten hold roughly a quarter.

The chain combines TRBV29-1 with TRBJ2-7; D possibly matches TRBD1 or TRBD2 (6 bases each). The sequences come from blood, collected before antiretroviral therapy. This sequence originates from an adult with HIV infection. The donor label of this sample is uncertain. The CDR3 DNA sequence: TGCAGCGTTGGTTCAGGGGAGGATAGCGAGCAGTACTTC. Residues: CSVGSGEDSEQYF.